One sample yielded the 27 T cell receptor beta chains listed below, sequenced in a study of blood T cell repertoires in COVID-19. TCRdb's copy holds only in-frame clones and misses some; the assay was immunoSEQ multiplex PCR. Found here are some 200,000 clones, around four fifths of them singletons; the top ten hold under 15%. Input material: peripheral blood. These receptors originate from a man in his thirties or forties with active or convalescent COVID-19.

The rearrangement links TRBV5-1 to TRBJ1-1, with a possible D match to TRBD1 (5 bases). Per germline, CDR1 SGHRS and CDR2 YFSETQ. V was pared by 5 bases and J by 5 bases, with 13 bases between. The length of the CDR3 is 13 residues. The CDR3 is CASRAGGWTEAFF. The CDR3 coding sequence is TGCGCCAGCAGGGCCGGGGGATGGACTGAAGCTTTCTTT.

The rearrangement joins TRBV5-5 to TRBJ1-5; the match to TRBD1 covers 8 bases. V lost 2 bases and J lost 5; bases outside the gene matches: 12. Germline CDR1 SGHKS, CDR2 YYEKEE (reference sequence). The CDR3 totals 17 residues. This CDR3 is CASSFRWEGTGDQPQHF. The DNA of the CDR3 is TGTGCCAGCAGCTTTAGGTGGGAGGGGACAGGCGATCAGCCCCAGCATTTT.

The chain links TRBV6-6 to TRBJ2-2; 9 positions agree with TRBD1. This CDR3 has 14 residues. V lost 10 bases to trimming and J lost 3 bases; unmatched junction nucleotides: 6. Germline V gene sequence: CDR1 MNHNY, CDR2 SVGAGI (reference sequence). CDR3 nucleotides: TGTGCCACCCATAGGACAGGGGACACCGGGGAGCTGTTTTTT. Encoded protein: CATHRTGDTGELFF.

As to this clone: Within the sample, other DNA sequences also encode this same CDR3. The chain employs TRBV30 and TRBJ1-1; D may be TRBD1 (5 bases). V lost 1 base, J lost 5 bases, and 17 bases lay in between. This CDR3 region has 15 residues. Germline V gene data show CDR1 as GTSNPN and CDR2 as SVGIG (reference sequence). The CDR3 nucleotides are TGTGCCTGGAGTGGGTTCGGGGGTTCGAATACTGAAGCTTTCTTT. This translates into CAWSGFGGSNTEAFF.

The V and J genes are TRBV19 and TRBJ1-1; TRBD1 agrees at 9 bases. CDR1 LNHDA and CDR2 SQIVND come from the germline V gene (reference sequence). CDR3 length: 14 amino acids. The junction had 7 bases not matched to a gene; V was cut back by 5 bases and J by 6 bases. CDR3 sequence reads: CASSSGTGWPEAFF. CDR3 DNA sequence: TGTGCCAGTAGTTCCGGGACAGGGTGGCCTGAAGCTTTCTTT.

In nucleotides, the CDR3 is TGTGCCGTGGACAGAAACACTGAAGCTTTCTTT. It is translated as CAVDRNTEAFF. The chain combines TRBV30 with TRBJ1-1; perhaps TRBD1 as D (6 bases). V was pared by 8 bases and J by 2 bases, with 9 bases between. The CDR3 sequence is 11 residues long. CDR1 and CDR2 (germline): GTSNPN, SVGIG (reference sequence).

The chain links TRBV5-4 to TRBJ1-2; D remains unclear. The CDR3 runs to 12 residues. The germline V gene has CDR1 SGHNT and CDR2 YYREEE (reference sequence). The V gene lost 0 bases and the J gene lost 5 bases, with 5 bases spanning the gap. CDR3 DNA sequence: TGTGCCAGCAGCTTGGTAGCGTATGGCTACACCTTC. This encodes CASSLVAYGYTF.

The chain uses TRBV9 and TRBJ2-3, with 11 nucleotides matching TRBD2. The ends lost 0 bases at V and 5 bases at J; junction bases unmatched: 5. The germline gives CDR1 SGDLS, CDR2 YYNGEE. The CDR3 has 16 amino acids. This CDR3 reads CASSVETSGGRDTQYF. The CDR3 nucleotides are TGTGCCAGCAGCGTAGAAACTAGCGGGGGCAGAGATACGCAGTATTTT.

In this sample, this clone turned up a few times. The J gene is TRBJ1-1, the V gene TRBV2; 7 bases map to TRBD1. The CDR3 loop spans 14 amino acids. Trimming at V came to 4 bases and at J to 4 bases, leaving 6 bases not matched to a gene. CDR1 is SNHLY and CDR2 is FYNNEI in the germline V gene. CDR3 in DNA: TGTGCCAGCAGTGCTAACAGGGGAGGCACTGAAGCTTTCTTT. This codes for CASSANRGGTEAFF.

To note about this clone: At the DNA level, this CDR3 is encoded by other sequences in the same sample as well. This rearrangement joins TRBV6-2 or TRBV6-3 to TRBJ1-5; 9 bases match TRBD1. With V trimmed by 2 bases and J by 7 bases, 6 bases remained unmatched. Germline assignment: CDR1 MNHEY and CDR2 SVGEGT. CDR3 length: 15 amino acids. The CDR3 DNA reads TGTGCCAGCAGTTACCCGGGACAGGGTGGCCAGCCCCAGCATTTT. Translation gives CASSYPGQGGQPQHF.

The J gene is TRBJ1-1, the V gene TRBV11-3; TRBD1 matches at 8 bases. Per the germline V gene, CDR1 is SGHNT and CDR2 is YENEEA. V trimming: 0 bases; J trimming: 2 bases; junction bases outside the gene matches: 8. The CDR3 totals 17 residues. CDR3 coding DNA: TGTGCCAGCAGCTTAGATCTGGACAGGGATCGAAACACTGAAGCTTTCTTT. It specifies CASSLDLDRDRNTEAFF.

The DNA of the CDR3 is TGTGCCAGCAGCTTACGCGGGGGGCTCGAGCAGTACTTC. Protein sequence: CASSLRGGLEQYF. J is TRBJ2-7 and V is TRBV7-2, with 8 bases identical to TRBD2. The V and J ends lost 2 bases and 6 bases, in that order; junction bases with no gene match: 3. CDR1 and CDR2 from the germline V gene are SGHTA and FQGNSA. The CDR3 sequence is 13 residues long.

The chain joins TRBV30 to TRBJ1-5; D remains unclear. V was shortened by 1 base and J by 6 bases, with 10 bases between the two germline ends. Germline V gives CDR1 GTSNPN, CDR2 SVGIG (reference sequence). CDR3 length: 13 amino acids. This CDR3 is CAWSDFRAQPQHF. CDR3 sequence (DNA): TGTGCCTGGAGTGACTTCCGCGCTCAGCCCCAGCATTTT.

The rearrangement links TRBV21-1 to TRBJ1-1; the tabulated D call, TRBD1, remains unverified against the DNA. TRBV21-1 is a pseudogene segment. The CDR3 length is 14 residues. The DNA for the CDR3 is TGTGCCAGCAGCATCAGGGGCTGGAACACTGAAGCTTTCTTT. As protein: CASSIRGWNTEAFF.

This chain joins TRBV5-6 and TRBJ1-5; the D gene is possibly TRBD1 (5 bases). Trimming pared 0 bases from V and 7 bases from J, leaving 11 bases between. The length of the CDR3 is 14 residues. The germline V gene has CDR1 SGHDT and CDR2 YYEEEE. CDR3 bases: TGTGCCAGCAGCTTGGGGCAGGGCACCCAGCCCCAGCATTTT. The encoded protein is CASSLGQGTQPQHF. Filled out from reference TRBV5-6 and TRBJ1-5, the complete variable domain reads DAGVTQSPTHLIKTRGQQVTLRCSPKSGHDTVSWYQQALGQGPQFIFQYYEEEERQRGNFPDRFSGHQFPNYSSELNVNALLLGDSALYLCASSLGQGTQPQHFGDGTRLSIL.

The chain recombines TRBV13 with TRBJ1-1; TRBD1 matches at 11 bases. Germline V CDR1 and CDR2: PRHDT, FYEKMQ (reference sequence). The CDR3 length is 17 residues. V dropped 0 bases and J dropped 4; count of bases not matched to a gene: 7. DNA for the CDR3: TGTGCCAGCAGCTTAGGAGGGACAGGGGGTGGTGGCACTGAAGCTTTCTTT. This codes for CASSLGGTGGGGTEAFF. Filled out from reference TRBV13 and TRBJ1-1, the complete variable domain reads AAGVIQSPRHLIKEKRETATLKCYPIPRHDTVYWYQQGPGQDPQFLISFYEKMQSDKGSIPDRFSAQQFSDYHSELNMSSLELGDSALYFCASSLGGTGGGGTEAFFGQGTRLTVV.

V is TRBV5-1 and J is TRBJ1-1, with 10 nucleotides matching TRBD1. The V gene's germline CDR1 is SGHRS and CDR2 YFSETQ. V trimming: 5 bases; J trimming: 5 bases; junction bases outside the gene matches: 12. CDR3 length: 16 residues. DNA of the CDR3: TGCGCCAGCAGTCCCGGCGACAGGGGGCTCTGGACTGAAGCTTTCTTT. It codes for CASSPGDRGLWTEAFF.

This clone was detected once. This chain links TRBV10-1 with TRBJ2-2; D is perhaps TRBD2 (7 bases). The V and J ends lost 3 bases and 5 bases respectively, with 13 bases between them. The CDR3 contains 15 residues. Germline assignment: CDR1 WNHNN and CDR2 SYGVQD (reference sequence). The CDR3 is CASSETGRGTGELFF. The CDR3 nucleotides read TGCGCCAGCAGTGAAACAGGGCGGGGGACCGGGGAGCTGTTTTTT.

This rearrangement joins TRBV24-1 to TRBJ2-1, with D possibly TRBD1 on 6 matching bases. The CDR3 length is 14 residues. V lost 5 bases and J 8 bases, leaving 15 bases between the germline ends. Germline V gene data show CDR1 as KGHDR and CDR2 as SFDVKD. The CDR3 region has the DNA TGTGCCACCAGTGGGGGGCAGGGACGGGATGAGCAGTTCTTC. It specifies CATSGGQGRDEQFF.

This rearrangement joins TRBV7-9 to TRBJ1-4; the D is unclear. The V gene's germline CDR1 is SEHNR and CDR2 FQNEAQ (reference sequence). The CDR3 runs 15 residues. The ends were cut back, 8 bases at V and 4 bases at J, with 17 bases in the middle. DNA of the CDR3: TGTGCCAGCGCGACTCCCGGCGGAGATAATGAAAAACTGTTTTTT. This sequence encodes CASATPGGDNEKLFF.

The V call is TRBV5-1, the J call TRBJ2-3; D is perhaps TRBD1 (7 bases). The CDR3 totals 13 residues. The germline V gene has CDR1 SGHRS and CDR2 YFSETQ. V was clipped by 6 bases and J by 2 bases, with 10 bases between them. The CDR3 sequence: CASMEGATDTQYF. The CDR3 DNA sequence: TGCGCCAGCATGGAGGGGGCCACAGATACGCAGTATTTT.

The CDR3 DNA sequence: TGTGCCAGCAGTTACTTCCGGGACAGTGCAACTAATGAAAAACTGTTTTTT. This codes for CASSYFRDSATNEKLFF. V is TRBV6-2 or TRBV6-3 and J is TRBJ1-4; 7 bases match TRBD1. Germline CDR1 is MNHEY and CDR2 is SVGEGT. J gave up 0 bases and V 1 base, and 5 bases lay outside the gene matches. This CDR3 contains 17 residues.

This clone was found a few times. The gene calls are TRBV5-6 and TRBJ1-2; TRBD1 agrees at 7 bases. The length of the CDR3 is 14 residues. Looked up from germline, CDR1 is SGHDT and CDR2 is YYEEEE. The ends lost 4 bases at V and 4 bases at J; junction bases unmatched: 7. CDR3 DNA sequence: TGTGCCAGCAGCCAGCGGACAGGAGTCTATGGCTACACCTTC. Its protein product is CASSQRTGVYGYTF.

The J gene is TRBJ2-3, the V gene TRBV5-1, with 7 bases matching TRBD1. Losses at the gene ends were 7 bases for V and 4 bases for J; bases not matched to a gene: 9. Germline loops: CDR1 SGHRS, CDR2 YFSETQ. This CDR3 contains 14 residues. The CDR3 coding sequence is TGCGCCAGCGGACCCCCGGGGACAGCAGATACGCAGTATTTT. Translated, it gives CASGPPGTADTQYF.

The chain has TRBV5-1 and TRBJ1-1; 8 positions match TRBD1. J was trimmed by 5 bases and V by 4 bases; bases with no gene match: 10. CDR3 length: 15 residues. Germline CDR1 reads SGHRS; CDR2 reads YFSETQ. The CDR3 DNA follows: TGCGCCAGCAGCCTGGGTCCAGGGGGCGATACTGAAGCTTTCTTT. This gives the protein CASSLGPGGDTEAFF. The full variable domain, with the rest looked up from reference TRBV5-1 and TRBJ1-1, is KAGVTQTPRYLIKTRGQQVTLSCSPISGHRSVSWYQQTPGQGLQFLFEYFSETQRNKGNFPGRFSGRQFSNSRSEMNVSTLELGDSALYLCASSLGPGGDTEAFFGQGTRLTVV.

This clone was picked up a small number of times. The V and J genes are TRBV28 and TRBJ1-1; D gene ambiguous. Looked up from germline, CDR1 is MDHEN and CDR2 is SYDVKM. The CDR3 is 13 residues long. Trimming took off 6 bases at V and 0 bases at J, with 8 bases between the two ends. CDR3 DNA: TGTGCCAGCAGGTTACTCGTGAACACTGAAGCTTTCTTT. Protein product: CASRLLVNTEAFF.

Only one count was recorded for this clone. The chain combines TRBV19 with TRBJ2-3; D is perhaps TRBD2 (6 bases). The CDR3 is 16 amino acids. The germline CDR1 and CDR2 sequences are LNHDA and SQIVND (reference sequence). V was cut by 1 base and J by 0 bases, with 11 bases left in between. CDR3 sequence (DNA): TGTGCCAGTAGTATAGTTGGGGCGGGGAGCACAGATACGCAGTATTTT. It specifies CASSIVGAGSTDTQYF.